Below are 20 T cell receptor beta chains sequenced from a single sample in a study of identifying expanded T cells in peripheral blood (dated 2019 in TCRdb). The library was obtained by the immunoSEQ multiplex PCR assay. Not all clones reach the TCRdb copy of this immuneACCESS table, which keeps in-frame sequences only. Checked studies attribute under half of the gap to unresolved V genes and leave the rest unexplained. This sample gives around 63,000 clones in total; about 90% of them show up just once. The ten largest clones add up to about 4.5% of the sample. Sequencing was carried out using blood. These receptors came from a person between 18 and 75 years old in good health.

V usage is TRBV5-1 and J usage is TRBJ2-7; 8 positions match TRBD2. CDR3 length: 15 amino acids. The V gene end was trimmed by 4 bases and the J gene end by 2 bases; junction bases not matched to a gene: 8. Germline V gene data show CDR1 as SGHRS and CDR2 as YFSETQ. CDR3 sequence (DNA): TGCGCCAGCAGCCCCAACCTAGCGGGTACCTACGAGCAGTACTTC. Translated, it gives CASSPNLAGTYEQYF.

A few counts support this clone. This chain connects TRBV9 to TRBJ1-6; TRBD1 is a possible D gene (5 bases). Germline-derived CDR1 and CDR2 are SGDLS and YYNGEE. The CDR3 loop spans 14 amino acids. The germline V and J ends were trimmed by 3 bases and 9 bases, with 13 bases remaining between them. CDR3 sequence: CASSGDLGSSPLHF. The CDR3 DNA reads TGTGCCAGCAGCGGGGACTTGGGTAGTTCACCCCTCCACTTT.

This clone was seen a handful of times. CDR3 sequence (DNA): TGCAGCGTTGATAGCTCTTGGGCTAGCGGGGAGGATACGCAGTATTTT. It is translated as CSVDSSWASGEDTQYF. The genes are TRBV29-1 and TRBJ2-3, with 9 bases that match TRBD2. After removal of 3 bases from V and 6 bases from J, the junction contained 13 bases not matched to a gene. CDR3 length equals 16 residues. In germline, CDR1 is SQVTM, CDR2 ANQGSEA.

This sequence joins TRBV5-4 and TRBJ2-3; 7 bases match TRBD2. The CDR3 contains 16 residues. The germline CDR1 and CDR2 sequences are SGHNT and YYREEE (reference sequence). V shed 0 bases and J 2 bases; nucleotides not matched to a gene: 6. CDR3 coding DNA: TGTGCCAGCAGCTTGGGGCTAGCGGCCACCACAGATACGCAGTATTTT. It translates to CASSLGLAATTDTQYF.

The chain carries TRBV20-1 and TRBJ1-2; D not resolved. This CDR3 is 10 amino acids long. The germline CDR1 and CDR2 sequences are DFQATT and SNEGSKA (reference sequence). Trimming cost V 5 bases and J 1 base, with 2 bases left between them. This CDR3 is CSAFNYGYTF. The DNA of the CDR3 is TGCAGTGCTTTTAACTATGGCTACACCTTC.

The chain combines TRBV11-2 with TRBJ2-7; D perhaps matches TRBD2 (5 bases). From germline, CDR1 is SGHAT and CDR2 FQNNGV. The CDR3 runs to 14 residues. Trimming removed 1 base at V and 2 bases at J, with 9 bases between. CDR3 residues: CASSLGLAPYEQYF. In DNA, the CDR3 is TGTGCCAGCAGCTTAGGGCTAGCCCCCTACGAGCAGTACTTC.

This clone was seen a handful of times. Just one base apart from a much larger clone, this may be a read error. This chain joins TRBV6-4 and TRBJ2-3; 10 nucleotides agree with TRBD1. The germline V gene encodes CDR1 MRHNA and CDR2 SNTAGT. V was clipped by 2 bases and J by 5 bases; unmatched bases: 1. CDR3 size: 14 residues. The CDR3 here is CASSDGQGEDTQYF. CDR3 nucleotides: TGTGCCAGCAGTGACGGACAGGGGGAAGATACGCAGTATTTT.

This chain links TRBV6-4 with TRBJ2-3; possibly TRBD2 for D (6 bases). This CDR3 is 15 amino acids long. Germline-derived CDR1 and CDR2 are MRHNA and SNTAGT. V was cut by 3 bases and J by 1 base, with 11 bases left in between. As DNA, the CDR3 is TGTGCCAGCAGTGAGGAAGCGGGCCGCACAGATACGCAGTATTTT. Protein: CASSEEAGRTDTQYF.

In DNA, the CDR3 is TGTGCCGCCACCGGGACCGAGAACACTGAAGCTTTCTTT. This sequence encodes CAATGTENTEAFF. The rearrangement uses TRBV5-4 and TRBJ1-1, with D perhaps matching TRBD1 (5 bases). V gave up 10 bases and J gave up 1 base, with 14 bases separating them. This CDR3 comprises 13 residues. Germline-derived CDR1 and CDR2 are SGHNT and YYREEE (reference sequence).

J is TRBJ2-7 and V is TRBV6-1; TRBD2 matches 16 bases. CDR1 MNHNS and CDR2 SASEGT come from the germline V gene. The V gene end was trimmed by 3 bases and the J gene end by 4 bases; junction bases not matched to a gene: 6. CDR3 length: 17 residues. The CDR3 loop reads CASSEAGTSGRGYEQYF. The CDR3 DNA reads as TGTGCCAGCAGTGAGGCCGGGACTAGCGGGAGGGGTTACGAGCAGTACTTC.

The rearrangement links TRBV28 to TRBJ1-6; weak D call: TRBD1 (5 bases). The V end lost 7 bases, the J end lost 5 bases, and 12 bases lay between the germline ends. The germline CDR1 and CDR2 sequences are MDHEN and SYDVKM. There are 14 residues in the CDR3. The CDR3 reads CASIHGADNSPLHF. CDR3 DNA: TGTGCCAGCATTCATGGGGCAGATAATTCACCCCTCCACTTT.

The rearrangement joins TRBV28 to TRBJ2-2; TRBD1 might be the D (6 bases). The CDR3 totals 15 residues. Between the trimmed V and J ends, which lost 3 bases and 2 bases, there was a span of 10 bases. Germline V gives CDR1 MDHEN, CDR2 SYDVKM. CDR3 sequence reads: CASSLGTSNTGELFF. The CDR3 DNA follows: TGTGCCAGCAGTTTGGGGACATCTAACACCGGGGAGCTGTTTTTT.

The gene calls are TRBV30 and TRBJ1-5; 11 bases map to TRBD1. The V gene's germline CDR1 is GTSNPN and CDR2 SVGIG (reference sequence). CDR3 length equals 14 residues. The V segment lost 5 bases and the J segment 5 bases; nucleotides outside the gene matches: 5. Here the CDR3 DNA reads TGTGCCTGGGGGGCGGGACAGGGGGATCAGCCCCAGCATTTT. It specifies CAWGAGQGDQPQHF.

This chain connects TRBV27 to TRBJ1-1, with D maybe TRBD1 (6 bases). The CDR3 loop spans 15 amino acids. Trimming pared 3 bases from V and 5 bases from J, leaving 16 bases between. Germline CDR1 is MNHEY and CDR2 is SMNVEV (reference sequence). For the CDR3, the DNA is TGTGCCAGCAGTTTGTTGGGGGCGGTGGGGACTGAAGCTTTCTTT. The encoded protein is CASSLLGAVGTEAFF.

The sample holds one count of this clone. The chain recombines TRBV7-2 with TRBJ2-7; the D is unclear. The CDR3 runs 13 residues. V was pared by 1 base and J by 0 bases, with 4 bases between. Germline CDR1 reads SGHTA; CDR2 reads FQGNSA. DNA of the CDR3: TGTGCCAGCAGCTTAGACATCTCCTACGAGCAGTACTTC. Protein: CASSLDISYEQYF.

This chain connects TRBV5-4 to TRBJ1-6; the D is unclear. The CDR3 loop spans 15 amino acids. With 4 bases removed from V and 7 bases from J, the gap between germline ends came to 15 bases. Germline V CDR1 and CDR2: SGHNT, YYREEE (reference sequence). The CDR3, as DNA: TGTGCCAGCAGCCAGATCGGACGGAAAAATTCACCCCTCCACTTT. Encoded protein: CASSQIGRKNSPLHF. The full variable domain, completed using reference TRBV5-4 and TRBJ1-6, is ETGVTQSPTHLIKTRGQQVTLRCSSQSGHNTVSWYQQALGQGPQFIFQYYREEENGRGNFPPRFSGLQFPNYSSELNVNALELDDSALYLCASSQIGRKNSPLHFGNGTRLTVT.

The J gene is TRBJ1-2, the V gene TRBV9; 11 bases agree with TRBD1. After removal of 3 bases from V and 5 bases from J, the junction contained 9 bases not matched to a gene. This CDR3 is 16 amino acids long. Germline loops: CDR1 SGDLS, CDR2 YYNGEE. The CDR3 spells CASSAGQGAYLYGYTF. The CDR3 DNA follows: TGTGCCAGCAGCGCAGGACAGGGGGCGTACCTATATGGCTACACCTTC.

This chain uses TRBV29-1 with TRBJ2-2, with 7 nucleotides matching TRBD2. J lost 2 bases, V lost 7 bases, and 7 bases had no gene match. In germline, CDR1 is SQVTM, CDR2 ANQGSEA. The CDR3 is made up of 14 amino acids. CDR3 nucleotides: TGCAGCGCTGGAACTAGCGCCAACACCGGGGAGCTGTTTTTT. This codes for CSAGTSANTGELFF.

This clone is a singleton in its sample. The rearrangement uses TRBV6-1 and TRBJ2-1; 9 nucleotides align to TRBD1. Germline V gene lookup returns CDR1 MNHNS and CDR2 SASEGT. The CDR3 has 15 amino acids. V trimming: 5 bases; J trimming: 6 bases; junction bases outside the gene matches: 8. The CDR3 sequence: CASSLTGTGSNEQFF. CDR3 nucleotide sequence: TGTGCCAGCAGTTTAACCGGGACAGGGTCCAATGAGCAGTTCTTC.

The CDR3 region has the DNA TGCGCCAGCAGCCAACCAAATGAGGGAAGACACACCTACGAGCAGTACTTC. Its protein is CASSQPNEGRHTYEQYF. The chain has TRBV4-1 and TRBJ2-7, with a possible D match to TRBD2 (5 bases). Per the germline V gene, CDR1 is MGHRA and CDR2 is YSYEKL. Between the trimmed V and J ends, which lost 2 bases and 2 bases, there was a span of 19 bases. CDR3 length: 17 residues.